What follows are 21 T cell receptor beta chains derived from one specimen sequenced in a study of blood T cell repertoires in COVID-19. Sequenced by immunoSEQ multiplex PCR; TCRdb stores in-frame clones only, minus some. This table has over 350,000 clones, 87% appearing once. The sequenced sample consisted of PBMCs or T cells enriched from blood (not recorded which). These receptor sequences come from a woman younger than 35 with acute COVID-19.

CDR3 nucleotides: TGTGCCAGCAGTGGATCTAGCGGGGGGGGCACAGATACGCAGTATTTT. Its translation: CASSGSSGGGTDTQYF. The rearrangement links TRBV2 to TRBJ2-3, with TRBD2 matching over 12 bases. CDR1 and CDR2 from the germline V gene are SNHLY and FYNNEI. Trimming cost V 4 bases and J 1 base; bases outside gene matches: 3. This CDR3 comprises 16 residues.

The chain employs TRBV4-3 and TRBJ1-3; the D is unclear. Germline CDR1 reads LGHNA; CDR2 reads YSLEER. V was clipped by 0 bases and J by 0 bases, with 15 bases between them. The CDR3 runs to 18 residues. The CDR3 spells CASSQEHRQLVSGNTIYF. The CDR3 DNA reads TGCGCCAGCAGCCAAGAGCACAGACAACTTGTCTCTGGAAACACCATATATTTT.

This chain connects TRBV3-1 (or the pseudogene TRBV3-2) to TRBJ2-1, with TRBD2 matching over 10 bases. Germline V gene data show CDR1 as LGHDT and CDR2 as YNNKEL (reference sequence). The CDR3 sequence is 15 residues long. V was pared by 7 bases and J by 4 bases, with 7 bases of the junction left unmatched. CDR3 in DNA: TGTGCCAGCATCCCAACTAGCGGGATTTACAATGAGCAGTTCTTC. Translating gives CASIPTSGIYNEQFF.

The chain couples TRBV4-1 to TRBJ1-5; the D gene is possibly TRBD1 (6 bases). Germline V gene sequence: CDR1 MGHRA, CDR2 YSYEKL. V lost 1 base to trimming and J lost 3 bases, with 10 bases between them. This CDR3 has 15 amino acids. The CDR3 nucleotides are TGCGCCAGCAGCCAAGGGCGGGGGCTCAATCAGCCCCAGCATTTT. As protein: CASSQGRGLNQPQHF.

The CDR3 reads CASCATSSYNEQFF. The DNA of the CDR3 is TGTGCCAGCTGCGCTACGAGCTCCTACAATGAGCAGTTCTTC. V gene TRBV11-3 combines with J gene TRBJ2-1; D gene unclear. Germline lookup yields CDR1 SGHNT and CDR2 YENEEA. The V end was cut by 8 bases, the J end by 0 bases, with 11 bases between. The CDR3 has 14 amino acids.

The genes are TRBV2 and TRBJ1-6, with 10 bases fitting TRBD1. Germline trimming cut 5 bases from V and 9 bases from J; bases unmatched to any gene: 4. Germline loops: CDR1 SNHLY, CDR2 FYNNEI. This CDR3 region has 14 residues. This CDR3 is CASSPGTGVSPLHF. The CDR3 DNA is TGTGCCAGCAGTCCCGGGACAGGGGTTTCACCCCTCCACTTT.

This chain links TRBV2 with TRBJ1-1; 10 bases are shared with TRBD1. The CDR3 totals 14 residues. J gave up 11 bases and V 6 bases, and 12 bases lay outside the gene matches. From germline, CDR1 is SNHLY and CDR2 FYNNEI. The CDR3 loop reads CASSTSKGQGLAFF. The CDR3 bases are TGTGCCAGCAGCACCTCTAAGGGACAGGGGTTGGCTTTCTTT.

J is TRBJ2-1 and V is TRBV6-5; TRBD2 matches at 7 bases. From germline, CDR1 is MNHEY and CDR2 SVGAGI. V shed 6 bases and J 2 bases; nucleotides not matched to a gene: 7. This CDR3 is 15 amino acids long. The CDR3 sequence: CASSRSGAAYNEQFF. The CDR3, as DNA: TGTGCCAGCAGCCGCAGCGGGGCCGCCTACAATGAGCAGTTCTTC.

The chain carries TRBV6-5 and TRBJ1-5; 8 bases agree with TRBD1. Germline V gene data show CDR1 as MNHEY and CDR2 as SVGAGI. CDR3 length: 15 amino acids. After removal of 7 bases from V and 5 bases from J, the junction contained 10 bases not matched to a gene. CDR3: CASNGDRTLYQPQHF. CDR3 nucleotides: TGTGCCAGCAATGGGGACAGGACACTTTATCAGCCCCAGCATTTT.

The V and J genes are TRBV7-9 and TRBJ2-1; TRBD2 matches at 8 bases. CDR3 length: 15 residues. In germline, CDR1 is SEHNR, CDR2 FQNEAQ (reference sequence). Unmatched junction bases numbered 2, after V lost 4 bases and J lost 0 bases. CDR3 region: CASSSSGRSYNEQFF. CDR3 in DNA: TGTGCCAGCAGCTCTAGCGGGCGCTCCTACAATGAGCAGTTCTTC.

In its sample, this clone was seen once. This chain links TRBV11-2 with TRBJ2-1; TRBD1 agrees at 7 bases. The CDR3 sequence is 15 residues long. V lost 1 base, J lost 8 bases, and 8 bases stayed unmatched. In germline, CDR1 is SGHAT, CDR2 FQNNGV. The CDR3 loop is CASSLAGGVLDEQFF. In DNA form, the CDR3 reads TGTGCCAGCAGCTTAGCAGGGGGTGTTTTGGATGAGCAGTTCTTC. Filled out from reference TRBV11-2 and TRBJ2-1, the complete variable domain reads EAGVAQSPRYKIIEKRQSVAFWCNPISGHATLYWYQQILGQGPKLLIQFQNNGVVDDSQLPKDRFSAERLKGVDSTLKIQPAKLEDSAVYLCASSLAGGVLDEQFFGPGTRLTVL.

This clone has a handful of counts. J is TRBJ1-2 and V is TRBV5-5, with a possible D match to TRBD1 (6 bases). The germline gives CDR1 SGHKS, CDR2 YYEKEE (reference sequence). This CDR3 comprises 16 residues. The ends were cut back, 1 base at V and 4 bases at J, with 17 bases in the middle. The CDR3 spells CASSLSKDSSVYGYTF. In DNA, the CDR3 is TGTGCCAGCAGCTTGTCCAAGGACAGCTCCGTCTATGGCTACACCTTC.

The chain couples TRBV4-1 to TRBJ2-7; D is perhaps TRBD2 (6 bases). The CDR3 runs to 14 residues. Germline CDR1 reads MGHRA; CDR2 reads YSYEKL. V was pared by 4 bases and J by 1 base, with 11 bases between. Here the CDR3 DNA reads TGCGCCAGCAGCCCCCGGGAGCCTTCCTACGAGCAGTACTTC. Its protein product is CASSPREPSYEQYF.

This chain joins TRBV27 and TRBJ1-2; D is unclear. The CDR3 is 15 amino acids. Trimming shortened V by 2 bases and J by 2 bases, and 12 bases separated the two germline ends. CDR1 and CDR2 from the germline V gene are MNHEY and SMNVEV (reference sequence). As DNA, the CDR3 is TGTGCCAGCAGTTTAAGTCGGGGTCTCAACTATGGCTACACCTTC. This translates into CASSLSRGLNYGYTF.

The rearrangement joins TRBV6-6 to TRBJ1-3, with D perhaps TRBD1 (6 bases). Trimming took off 9 bases at V and 6 bases at J, with 18 bases between the two ends. This CDR3 is built from 14 residues. CDR1 is MNHNY, CDR2 SVGAGI, per germline (reference sequence). In DNA, the CDR3 is TGTGCCAGTGGACCTACAGGGTATCAAAACACCATATATTTT. The encoded protein is CASGPTGYQNTIYF.

The chain links TRBV30 to TRBJ1-5, with TRBD1 matching 8 bases. The J segment lost 2 bases and the V segment lost 5 bases, leaving 5 bases of the junction unmatched. Germline CDR1 and CDR2: GTSNPN and SVGIG (reference sequence). There are 14 residues in the CDR3. CDR3 bases: TGTGCCTGGGGGACAGGAGCAGGCAATCAGCCCCAGCATTTT. Protein sequence: CAWGTGAGNQPQHF.

The rearrangement uses TRBV7-3 and TRBJ2-2, with a tentative D call TRBD1 (6 bases). Trimming stripped 6 bases from V and 7 bases from J, with 15 bases between. There are 14 residues in the CDR3. Germline V gene data show CDR1 as SGHTA and CDR2 as FQGTGA. Here the CDR3 reads CASRRMGDNGELFF. DNA of the CDR3: TGTGCCAGCAGACGGATGGGGGACAACGGGGAGCTGTTTTTT. Full variable domain (missing parts from reference TRBV7-3 and TRBJ2-2): GAGVSQTPSNKVTEKGKYVELRCDPISGHTALYWYRQSLGQGPEFLIYFQGTGAADDSGLPNDRFFAVRPEGSVSTLKIQRTERGDSAVYLCASRRMGDNGELFFGEGSRLTVL.

The CDR3 nucleotides are TGTGCCAGCAGCAAAAACCTCCCCGGTTACGAGCAGTACTTC. Protein sequence: CASSKNLPGYEQYF. The chain recombines TRBV21-1 with TRBJ2-7; the D segment call TRBD2 is taken from the table without a DNA check. TRBV21-1 is noted as a pseudogene. This CDR3 region has 14 residues.

This clone was picked up a small number of times. This chain uses TRBV6-5 with TRBJ2-7; D remains unclear. Germline CDR1 MNHEY, CDR2 SVGAGI. V lost 3 bases and J 2 bases, leaving 14 bases between the germline ends. This CDR3 is 15 amino acids long. DNA of the CDR3: TGTGCCAGCAGTTATTCTCCAGATATGGCCTACGAGCAGTACTTC. It encodes CASSYSPDMAYEQYF.

V and J are TRBV5-6 and TRBJ1-1, with a weak D call TRBD1 (5 bases). The CDR3 length is 13 residues. Germline loops: CDR1 SGHDT, CDR2 YYEEEE. V was cut by 4 bases and J by 11 bases, with 18 bases left in between. The DNA for the CDR3 is TGTGCCAGCAGCGAGCAATGGGGCAGTCTTGCTTTCTTT. As protein: CASSEQWGSLAFF.

This chain uses TRBV5-1 with TRBJ2-7; 9 nucleotides line up with TRBD1. The CDR3 consists of 15 residues. The germline V gene has CDR1 SGHRS and CDR2 YFSETQ. J gave up 5 bases and V 4 bases, and 10 bases lay outside the gene matches. The CDR3 coding sequence is TGCGCCAGCAGCCTCCGGGGGACAGGGTACGACGAGCAGTACTTC. Amino acids: CASSLRGTGYDEQYF. Full variable domain (remainder filled in from reference TRBV5-1 and TRBJ2-7): KAGVTQTPRYLIKTRGQQVTLSCSPISGHRSVSWYQQTPGQGLQFLFEYFSETQRNKGNFPGRFSGRQFSNSRSEMNVSTLELGDSALYLCASSLRGTGYDEQYFGPGTRLTVT.